These 11 T cell receptor beta chains originate from one sample sequenced in a study of shared T cell receptors in the human thymus. Measured with immunoSEQ multiplex PCR; TCRdb has only the in-frame clones, and not every one. The table records hundreds of thousands of clones, about 89% of them present only once. These data were also reused for a study on human thymus T cells.

The source material was thymocytes. The receptors stem from a boy in the first two years of life with a congenital heart defect.

The gene calls are TRBV7-2 and TRBJ2-2; 13 bases are shared with TRBD2. V lost 3 bases and J lost 7; bases outside the gene matches: 5. The germline V gene encodes CDR1 SGHTA and CDR2 FQGNSA. The CDR3 is 16 amino acids. The CDR3 loop is CASSLVGTSGIGELFF. CDR3 in DNA: TGTGCCAGCAGCTTGGTCGGGACTAGCGGGATCGGGGAGCTGTTTTTT.

The chain employs TRBV9 and TRBJ1-2; TRBD1 matches at 10 bases. Germline values: CDR1 SGDLS, CDR2 YYNGEE. The CDR3 covers 15 residues. J gave up 4 bases and V 3 bases, and 6 bases lay outside the gene matches. The CDR3 sequence: CASSEGQGIPYGYTF. In DNA form, the CDR3 reads TGTGCCAGCAGCGAGGGACAGGGGATTCCCTATGGCTACACCTTC. Using reference TRBV9 and TRBJ1-2 for the parts outside the CDR3, the full variable domain is DSGVTQTPKHLITATGQRVTLRCSPRSGDLSVYWYQQSLDQGLQFLIQYYNGEERAKGNILERFSAQQFPDLHSELNLSSLELGDSALYFCASSEGQGIPYGYTFGSGTRLTVV.

V usage is TRBV27 and J usage is TRBJ2-3, with D perhaps TRBD2 (5 bases). The germline V gene has CDR1 MNHEY and CDR2 SMNVEV (reference sequence). With 3 bases removed from V and 2 bases from J, the gap between germline ends came to 12 bases. The CDR3 is 15 residues long. The CDR3 bases are TGTGCCAGCAGTTTTGGACTTGAGAACACAGATACGCAGTATTTT. Protein sequence: CASSFGLENTDTQYF.

This clone was seen a single time. V and J are TRBV11-2 and TRBJ1-2, with 7 bases matching TRBD1. Per germline, CDR1 SGHAT and CDR2 FQNNGV. The CDR3 contains 14 residues. Unmatched junction bases numbered 2, after V lost 4 bases and J lost 0 bases. The CDR3 DNA reads TGTGCCAGCAGCTCTGGACAGGCTAACTATGGCTACACCTTC. Protein sequence: CASSSGQANYGYTF.

The genes are TRBV9 and TRBJ2-2; 8 nucleotides match TRBD1. Germline-derived CDR1 and CDR2 are SGDLS and YYNGEE. The CDR3 runs to 15 residues. With V trimmed by 3 bases and J by 4 bases, 5 bases remained unmatched. CDR3 nucleotide sequence: TGTGCCAGCAGCGATCGGACAGGGAGCACCGGGGAGCTGTTTTTT. It is translated as CASSDRTGSTGELFF. The variable domain in full, with the rest retrieved from reference TRBV9 and TRBJ2-2, is DSGVTQTPKHLITATGQRVTLRCSPRSGDLSVYWYQQSLDQGLQFLIQYYNGEERAKGNILERFSAQQFPDLHSELNLSSLELGDSALYFCASSDRTGSTGELFFGEGSRLTVL.

This clone was counted only a few times. The chain is built from TRBV4-3 and TRBJ2-1, with 7 bases identical to TRBD2. The trim removed 4 bases at V and 2 bases at J, leaving 8 bases unmatched. The CDR3 extends over 16 amino acids. Germline V CDR1 and CDR2: LGHNA, YSLEER. DNA for the CDR3: TGCGCCAGCAGCCTACTTACTAGCGCCACCTACAATGAGCAGTTCTTC. Its protein product is CASSLLTSATYNEQFF.

The chain combines TRBV6-1 with TRBJ1-1, with 9 bases aligning to TRBD1. Germline V gene data show CDR1 as MNHNS and CDR2 as SASEGT. CDR3 length: 15 residues. With 10 bases clipped from V and 1 base from J, the junction kept 10 bases outside the gene matches. The CDR3 DNA follows: TGTGCCACCACGTGGGACAGGGCGAGGAACACTGAAGCTTTCTTT. It codes for CATTWDRARNTEAFF.

V and J are TRBV18 and TRBJ2-2; 7 positions agree with TRBD1. From germline, CDR1 is KGHSH and CDR2 LQKENI. The CDR3 covers 16 residues. V shed 3 bases and J 3 bases; nucleotides not matched to a gene: 7. The CDR3 nucleotides read TGTGCCAGCTCACCCGGACAGGTGATCCACACCGGGGAGCTGTTTTTT. As protein: CASSPGQVIHTGELFF.

The genes are TRBV19 and TRBJ1-2, with 8 bases identical to TRBD1. J was trimmed by 4 bases and V by 7 bases; bases with no gene match: 8. This CDR3 spans 14 amino acids. Germline values: CDR1 LNHDA, CDR2 SQIVND (reference sequence). The CDR3 loop is CASIAQGAFYGYTF. CDR3 nucleotides: TGTGCCAGTATAGCGCAGGGGGCGTTCTATGGCTACACCTTC.

A few counts support this clone. The chain is built from TRBV4-3 and TRBJ2-7, with a weak D call TRBD2 (6 bases). CDR3 length: 21 residues. Deletions cut 1 base from V and 4 bases from J, with 32 bases between. CDR1 LGHNA and CDR2 YSLEER come from the germline V gene. The CDR3 loop reads CASSQVSRGGAIGGSFYEQYF. The CDR3 DNA reads as TGCGCCAGCAGCCAAGTGTCAAGGGGTGGGGCCATAGGAGGGTCCTTTTACGAGCAGTACTTC.

V usage is TRBV25-1 and J usage is TRBJ2-3; 7 bases are a match to TRBD1. From germline, CDR1 is MGHDK and CDR2 SYGVNS. The CDR3 runs 13 residues. V lost 2 bases, J lost 4 bases, and 0 bases stayed unmatched. The CDR3 bases are TGTGCCAGCAGTGAACAGGGGGCAGATACGCAGTATTTT. Its protein is CASSEQGADTQYF.